A selection of T cell receptor beta chains follows, all from one sample in a study of T-cell reconstitution after alpha-beta-depleted transplantation in children. TCRdb itself ran the PCR reads through MiXCR, one entry per CDR3 protein. Altogether about 300,000 distinct CDR3 sequences are present, roughly 7.8% being singletons, with the ten largest covering about 9.3%. The sample was peripheral blood, taken 360 days after TCRalphabeta/CD19-depleted stem cell transplant. These TCRs come from a female patient between 2 and 15 years old who had a stem cell transplant for Fanconi anemia, so the T cells may come from the graft donor. The CDR3 runs from the conserved cysteine through the conserved F or W. A D gene is named only where the DNA matches it firmly. Some rows mark clone size as missing; the rest say once, few, many or name a class of expanded clone.

cdr3_aa cdr3_nt j_call d_call v_call clone_size
CATRLGIDNEQFF TGTGCCACCAGACTAGGAATTGACAATGAGCAGTTCTTC TRBJ2-1 - TRBV11-2 -
CASSLYSDRGPYEQYF TGTGCCAGCAGCTTATATTCGGACAGGGGCCCCTACGAGCAGTACTTC TRBJ2-7 TRBD1 TRBV7-6 few
CSALDPDWGGELFF TGCAGTGCTTTGGACCCGGATTGGGGCGGGGAGCTGTTTTTT TRBJ2-2 - TRBV20-1 many
CASSQVGGETQYF TGTGCCAGCAGCCAAGTTGGAGGGGAGACCCAGTACTTC TRBJ2-5 - TRBV7-7 -
CASSLRLAGGYAQETQYF TGTGCCAGCAGCCTTCGACTAGCGGGGGGGTATGCTCAAGAGACCCAGTACTTC TRBJ2-5 TRBD2 TRBV3-1 few
CASGYSRINSGNTIYF TGTGCCAGCGGTTATTCACGGATTAACTCTGGAAACACCATATATTTT TRBJ1-3 - TRBV6-5 -
CASSFRVSWDNTGELFF TGCGCCAGCAGCTTCAGGGTATCCTGGGATAACACCGGGGAGCTGTTTTTT TRBJ2-2 - TRBV5-1 many
CASTPYGGKETQYF TGTGCCAGCACCCCCTACGGGGGGAAAGAGACCCAGTACTTC TRBJ2-5 TRBD2 TRBV11-2 many
CASSQEIGNRASGYTF TGCGCCAGCAGCCAAGAGATTGGAAACAGGGCAAGTGGCTACACCTTC TRBJ1-2 - TRBV4-3 -
CASSLDGTSGGYEQYF TGTGCCAGCAGCTTAGACGGGACTAGCGGCGGCTACGAGCAGTACTTC TRBJ2-7 TRBD2 TRBV7-6 many
CASSLALPGHPMNTEAFF TGTGCCAGCAGTTTAGCGTTACCTGGGCACCCCATGAACACTGAAGCTTTCTTT TRBJ1-1 - TRBV12-3/TRBV12-4 many
CASSFGRGDEQFF TGCGCCAGCAGCTTCGGTCGTGGGGATGAGCAGTTCTTC TRBJ2-1 - TRBV4-3 many
CASSQEREDYFSYNEQFF TGTGCCAGCAGCCAAGAGAGGGAGGATTACTTCTCCTACAATGAGCAGTTCTTC TRBJ2-1 - TRBV14 -
CAGSPVQEAFF TGCGCCGGCAGCCCCGTCCAAGAAGCTTTCTTT TRBJ1-1 - TRBV5-1 -
CSARAGGGYEQYF TGCAGTGCTAGAGCGGGGGGGGGCTACGAGCAGTACTTC TRBJ2-7 TRBD2 TRBV20-1 few
CASRKRGGRDEQFF TGTGCCAGCAGAAAGCGGGGGGGGAGGGATGAGCAGTTCTTC TRBJ2-1 TRBD2 TRBV11-2 few